This TCR beta chain was obtained from a study of blood T cell repertoires in COVID-19. Study-wide background: The origin of the acute and convalescent COVID-19 samples was the United States, Italy and Spain.

Germline trimming cut 6 bases from V and 3 bases from J; bases unmatched to any gene: 2. The length of the CDR3 is 12 residues. Per germline, CDR1 GTSNPN and CDR2 SVGIG (reference sequence). Profiling relied on immunoSEQ multiplex PCR, and the TCRdb table lists in-frame clones only, not all of them. The sample consists of about 320,000 clones, 75% to 85% of them appearing once. This clone occurred a few times. Sequenced material: peripheral blood. The TCR originated in a human donor in a cohort sampled during active COVID-19. The rearrangement joins TRBV30 to TRBJ2-7, with 10 bases lining up with TRBD1. The CDR3 region is CACGQGVYEQYF. The CDR3 nucleotides are TGTGCCTGTGGACAGGGGGTCTACGAGCAGTACTTC.